This TCR beta chain was obtained from a study of graft-versus-host responses after intestinal transplantation. There are 15 residues in the CDR3. TCRdb's copy holds only in-frame clones and misses some; the assay was immunoSEQ multiplex PCR. The data hold 600 to 750 clones, with roughly three quarters observed a single time. Graft specimens yielded both intraepithelial and lamina propria lymphocytes. This clone is judged hyperexpanded. The sequence was obtained from a human patient who received an intestinal transplant, so some T cells may come from the graft donor. The specimen comprised ileum tissue, sampled about 37 weeks after intestinal transplant. This rearrangement joins TRBV21-1 to TRBJ2-4. TRBV21-1 is annotated as a pseudogene. This CDR3 is CASSKEGTAKNIQYF. The CDR3 coding sequence is TGTGCCAGCAGCAAAGAAGGGACAGCCAAAAACATTCAGTACTTC.